The 3 T cell receptor beta chains given below trace back to one sample, sequenced in a study of shared clonotypes between healthy human individuals. Naive CD8 cells, CD45RO-negative and positively selected for CCR7, excluded terminally differentiated effector memory CD45RA+ cells. The method was immunoSEQ multiplex PCR; TCRdb's version includes in-frame clones alone and lacks a portion of them. The top ten clones hold roughly 1.7% of a sample with about 2.2 million clones, around 93% of them seen once. Specimen: naive CD8+ T cells from PBMCs. Source of these receptors: a man younger than 35 in good health. Some clones in this sample may be carry-over from other donors' samples.

The chain combines TRBV10-1 with TRBJ2-1, with D perhaps TRBD2 (6 bases). Germline V gene data show CDR1 as WNHNN and CDR2 as SYGVQD (reference sequence). Trimming pared 3 bases from V and 4 bases from J, leaving 10 bases between. This CDR3 is 14 amino acids long. CDR3 in DNA: TGCGCCAGCAGTGATAGCGGCGAATACAATGAGCAGTTCTTC. This encodes CASSDSGEYNEQFF.

This clone was observed a single time. Other DNA sequences in this sample translate to the same CDR3. This chain uses TRBV29-1 with TRBJ2-7, with D uncertain. Germline CDR1 and CDR2: SQVTM and ANQGSEA. V lost 7 bases, J lost 4 bases, and 11 bases lay in between. This CDR3 is built from 11 residues. CDR3: CSAGSSYEQYF. In DNA, the CDR3 is TGCAGCGCTGGAAGCTCTTACGAGCAGTACTTC.

V is TRBV7-2 and J is TRBJ1-1; 7 positions match TRBD1. V lost 6 bases to trimming and J lost 1 base; unmatched junction nucleotides: 11. The CDR3 runs to 16 residues. Germline lookup yields CDR1 SGHTA and CDR2 FQGNSA. CDR3 nucleotide sequence: TGTGCCAGCAGGTCTTTGGGACAGAGCCGGAACACTGAAGCTTTCTTT. The encoded protein is CASRSLGQSRNTEAFF.